This entry lists 15 T cell receptor beta chains sequenced from one sample in a study of T-cell reconstitution after alpha-beta-depleted transplantation in children. TCRbeta library preparation incorporated unique molecular identifiers. TCRdb re-called the PCR reads with MiXCR, one entry per CDR3 protein. The sample holds 500,000 or so distinct CDR3 sequences; around a third are singletons and the top ten take about 2.3%. This specimen consisted of PBMCs from the stem cell graft donor, obtained from the stem cell graft. Every receptor here comes from a human donor who donated a stem cell graft to a child with aplastic anemia.

This chain connects TRBV28 to TRBJ1-4; the D is unclear. The CDR3 consists of 15 residues. Germline V gives CDR1 MDHEN, CDR2 SYDVKM. V was shortened by 3 bases and J by 4 bases, with 12 bases between the two germline ends. This chain's CDR3 is CASSFDHSNNEKLFF. In DNA, the CDR3 is TGTGCCAGCAGTTTCGACCATAGTAATAATGAAAAACTGTTTTTT.

In this sample, this clonotype turned up a few times. This chain connects TRBV29-1 to TRBJ2-1, with 7 bases that match TRBD2. The CDR3 has 14 residues. Losses at the gene ends were 7 bases for V and 3 bases for J; bases not matched to a gene: 9. Germline V gives CDR1 SQVTM, CDR2 ANQGSEA. As DNA, the CDR3 is TGCAGCGCCCGATCGGGCGGGAGCTACAATGAGCAGTTCTTC. Protein product: CSARSGGSYNEQFF.

The genes are TRBV19 and TRBJ1-1; no firm D call. This CDR3 is built from 15 residues. Deletions cut 3 bases from V and 4 bases from J, with 15 bases between. The germline CDR1 and CDR2 sequences are LNHDA and SQIVND (reference sequence). The CDR3 reads CASSILPRGITEAFF. The CDR3 nucleotides are TGTGCCAGTAGTATCCTCCCACGGGGTATCACTGAAGCTTTCTTT.

In its sample, this clonotype was seen a few times. The chain is built from TRBV25-1 and TRBJ2-7; D could derive from TRBD1 or TRBD2 (5 bases each). CDR1 and CDR2 from the germline V gene are MGHDK and SYGVNS. This CDR3 has 15 amino acids. Trimming removed 7 bases from V and 1 base from J, with 17 bases in between. CDR3 DNA sequence: TGTGCCAGCACCCGAGGGGTCGCAGATTCCTACGAGCAGTACTTC. Protein sequence: CASTRGVADSYEQYF.

This chain links TRBV6-2 or TRBV6-3 with TRBJ1-2, with 7 bases lining up with TRBD1. CDR1 MNHEY and CDR2 SVGEGT come from the germline V gene. This CDR3 spans 13 amino acids. J was trimmed by 6 bases and V by 2 bases; bases with no gene match: 3. The CDR3 sequence: CASSYDRDHGYTF. The CDR3 DNA reads as TGTGCCAGCAGTTACGACAGGGATCATGGCTACACCTTC.

This clonotype occurred a few times. This chain joins TRBV20-1 and TRBJ1-1; D possibly corresponds to TRBD1 (5 bases). From germline, CDR1 is DFQATT and CDR2 SNEGSKA (reference sequence). V was pared by 6 bases and J by 0 bases, with 11 bases between. CDR3 length: 13 amino acids. The CDR3 loop is CSASGTVNTEAFF. CDR3 nucleotide sequence: TGCAGTGCCTCCGGGACGGTGAACACTGAAGCTTTCTTT.

The rearrangement links TRBV24-1 to TRBJ2-5; D possibly corresponds to TRBD1 (5 bases). Germline values: CDR1 KGHDR, CDR2 SFDVKD. The CDR3 covers 13 residues. V was pared by 2 bases and J by 3 bases, with 6 bases between. The CDR3 DNA follows: TGTGCCACCAGTGATTCGACAGAAGAGACCCAGTACTTC. Translating gives CATSDSTEETQYF.

The chain couples TRBV9 to TRBJ2-1; 8 nucleotides agree with TRBD2. The CDR3 loop spans 14 amino acids. V trimming: 3 bases; J trimming: 6 bases; junction bases outside the gene matches: 5. The germline CDR1 and CDR2 sequences are SGDLS and YYNGEE. The CDR3 loop is CASSASGLPNEQFF. CDR3 nucleotide sequence: TGTGCCAGCAGCGCTAGCGGGCTCCCCAATGAGCAGTTCTTC.

The V gene is TRBV27, the J gene TRBJ1-2, with a weak D call TRBD1 (5 bases). This CDR3 spans 12 amino acids. V lost 7 bases and J 8 bases, leaving 14 bases between the germline ends. The germline gives CDR1 MNHEY, CDR2 SMNVEV (reference sequence). This CDR3 is CASKSGPWGYTF. The CDR3 DNA reads TGTGCCAGCAAATCAGGGCCCTGGGGCTACACCTTC.

This clonotype was observed a handful of times. The chain recombines TRBV27 with TRBJ1-2; maybe TRBD1 (5 bases). V dropped 6 bases and J dropped 3 bases, with 11 bases sitting between them. In germline, CDR1 is MNHEY, CDR2 SMNVEV (reference sequence). The CDR3 runs 13 residues. CDR3 loop: CASSPTAYYGYTF. The CDR3 DNA sequence: TGTGCCAGCAGCCCGACAGCCTACTATGGCTACACCTTC.

The chain employs TRBV20-1 and TRBJ2-1; 9 bases align to TRBD2. V dropped 3 bases and J dropped 8; count of bases not matched to a gene: 14. Per the germline V gene, CDR1 is DFQATT and CDR2 is SNEGSKA (reference sequence). The CDR3 length is 16 residues. Here the CDR3 DNA reads TGCAGTGCTAGGTCCCCACTAGCGGGCGGATGGGATGAGCAGTTCTTC. It encodes CSARSPLAGGWDEQFF.

The chain uses TRBV20-1 and TRBJ2-1; D could derive from TRBD1 or TRBD2 (5 bases each). Germline V gene sequence: CDR1 DFQATT, CDR2 SNEGSKA (reference sequence). Trimming shortened V by 1 base and J by 4 bases, and 11 bases separated the two germline ends. The CDR3 has 14 residues. In DNA form, the CDR3 reads TGCAGTGCTAGAGTTTGGGACGGATACAATGAGCAGTTCTTC. Translation: CSARVWDGYNEQFF.

J is TRBJ2-7 and V is TRBV6-1, with a weak D call TRBD1 (6 bases). V lost 6 bases to trimming and J lost 0 bases, with 15 bases between them. Germline assignment: CDR1 MNHNS and CDR2 SASEGT. The CDR3 is 15 amino acids. CDR3 sequence reads: CASSIQGGSSYEQYV. As DNA, the CDR3 is TGTGCCAGCAGCATACAAGGGGGAAGCTCCTACGAGCAGTACGTC.

This clonotype was seen more than once but under ten times. This chain uses TRBV20-1 with TRBJ1-1; 8 bases fit TRBD1. The ends lost 6 bases at V and 0 bases at J; junction bases unmatched: 6. The CDR3 loop spans 14 amino acids. Germline CDR1 is DFQATT and CDR2 is SNEGSKA (reference sequence). The CDR3: CSASGGTLNTEAFF. CDR3 DNA: TGCAGTGCATCAGGGGGCACTTTGAACACTGAAGCTTTCTTT.

The chain uses TRBV7-3 and TRBJ2-1; TRBD2 aligns across 12 bases. This CDR3 contains 17 residues. Looked up from germline, CDR1 is SGHTA and CDR2 is FQGTGA. The ends lost 5 bases at V and 8 bases at J; junction bases unmatched: 13. The CDR3 coding sequence is TGTGCCAGCAGCCAAGGACTAGCGGGACCCTACCCCCATGAGCAGTTCTTC. Its protein product is CASSQGLAGPYPHEQFF.